This entry lists 27 T cell receptor beta chains sequenced from one sample in a study of blood T cell repertoires in COVID-19. This table comes from immunoSEQ multiplex PCR, and its TCRdb copy is limited to in-frame clones, with some not included. The sample gives about 36,000 clones, approximately 80% of which show up once; over 1.5% is in the top ten. The sequenced material came from peripheral blood. These receptors came from a man between 60 and 75 years old with COVID-19, enrolled during active disease.

This rearrangement joins TRBV14 to TRBJ1-6, with TRBD1 identical over 10 bases. The J segment lost 7 bases and the V segment lost 4 bases, leaving 1 base of the junction unmatched. The germline V gene has CDR1 SGHDN and CDR2 FVKESK. The CDR3 runs to 14 residues. CDR3 DNA sequence: TGTGCCAGCAGCCGGGGACAGGGGAATTCACCCCTCCACTTT. This sequence encodes CASSRGQGNSPLHF.

The V gene is TRBV18, the J gene TRBJ2-7; 7 positions agree with TRBD2. This CDR3 is 17 amino acids long. Germline V gives CDR1 KGHSH, CDR2 LQKENI. J was trimmed by 0 bases and V by 0 bases; bases with no gene match: 8. The chain's CDR3 is CASSPPSGRESSYEQYF. The CDR3 DNA is TGTGCCAGCTCACCACCGTCGGGGCGGGAGAGCTCCTACGAGCAGTACTTC.

The gene calls are TRBV4-2 and TRBJ2-3; a possible D gene is TRBD2 (6 bases). Trimming cost V 5 bases and J 2 bases, with 11 bases left between them. Germline values: CDR1 LGHNA, CDR2 YNFKEQ. This CDR3 region has 14 residues. Written as DNA, the CDR3 is TGTGCCAGCAGCGGGGGGTCTCCCACAGATACGCAGTATTTT. This sequence encodes CASSGGSPTDTQYF.

Here the CDR3 DNA reads TGTGCCACCCCACGGGGACAGGGTCGAGGAGAGCAGTACTTC. It encodes CATPRGQGRGEQYF. The V call is TRBV21-1, the J call TRBJ2-7; the D call in the table, TRBD1, was not verified against the DNA. TRBV21-1 is flagged as a pseudogene. This CDR3 spans 14 amino acids.

The chain employs TRBV5-6 and TRBJ1-3; TRBD1 aligns across 7 bases. The CDR3 sequence is 13 residues long. Germline V gives CDR1 SGHDT, CDR2 YYEEEE. The V gene end was trimmed by 4 bases and the J gene end by 3 bases; junction bases not matched to a gene: 1. Here the CDR3 DNA reads TGTGCCAGCAGCACAGGGGTTGGAAACACCATATATTTT. It yields the protein CASSTGVGNTIYF. The full variable domain, with the rest looked up from reference TRBV5-6 and TRBJ1-3, is DAGVTQSPTHLIKTRGQQVTLRCSPKSGHDTVSWYQQALGQGPQFIFQYYEEEERQRGNFPDRFSGHQFPNYSSELNVNALLLGDSALYLCASSTGVGNTIYFGEGSWLTVV.

V is TRBV4-1 and J is TRBJ1-4; 9 nucleotides align to TRBD1. The CDR3 loop spans 15 amino acids. Germline lookup yields CDR1 MGHRA and CDR2 YSYEKL. The junction had 6 bases not matched to a gene; V was cut back by 4 bases and J by 6 bases. The CDR3 spells CASSLTGTGYEKLFF. The DNA of the CDR3 is TGCGCCAGCAGCCTGACCGGGACAGGGTATGAAAAACTGTTTTTT.

This rearrangement joins TRBV9 to TRBJ1-4; D unresolved. The CDR3 sequence is 13 residues long. CDR1 SGDLS and CDR2 YYNGEE come from the germline V gene. Deletions cut 0 bases from V and 7 bases from J, with 7 bases between. Here the CDR3 reads CASSVGGGEKLFF. The CDR3 coding sequence is TGTGCCAGCAGCGTAGGAGGAGGTGAAAAACTGTTTTTT.

The rearrangement joins TRBV6-5 to TRBJ2-7; TRBD2 aligns across 7 bases. V gave up 2 bases and J gave up 5 bases; unmatched junction bases: 0. CDR1 and CDR2 from the germline V gene are MNHEY and SVGAGI. CDR3 size: 12 residues. The CDR3 sequence is CASSYGRDEQYF. In nucleotides, the CDR3 is TGTGCCAGCAGTTACGGGAGGGACGAGCAGTACTTC.

This clone was found a few times. The chain joins TRBV6-5 to TRBJ1-2, with 8 bases that match TRBD1. The V gene's germline CDR1 is MNHEY and CDR2 SVGAGI. J lost 3 bases, V lost 6 bases, and 6 bases had no gene match. There are 14 residues in the CDR3. DNA of the CDR3: TGTGCCAGCAGGATTCTGGACAGGGACTATGGCTACACCTTC. Protein product: CASRILDRDYGYTF.

The table lists this clone with a few counts. The chain combines TRBV10-3 with TRBJ1-2; 7 nucleotides match TRBD1. The CDR3 runs to 14 residues. V lost 7 bases and J lost 2; bases outside the gene matches: 7. Per the germline V gene, CDR1 is ENHRY and CDR2 is SYGVKD. CDR3 region: CAIKGQGGNYGYTF. The CDR3 nucleotides are TGTGCCATCAAAGGGCAGGGGGGAAACTATGGCTACACCTTC.

The chain is built from TRBV27 and TRBJ1-6; D may be TRBD1 (6 bases). Germline assignment: CDR1 MNHEY and CDR2 SMNVEV (reference sequence). V was cut by 4 bases and J by 6 bases, with 10 bases left in between. The CDR3 has 14 amino acids. CDR3 nucleotide sequence: TGTGCCAGCAGTTATCGAGGGGGTAATTCACCCCTCCACTTT. As protein: CASSYRGGNSPLHF.

The chain combines TRBV4-1 with TRBJ2-1, with TRBD2 matching 10 bases. The CDR3 spans 14 residues. Germline CDR1 reads MGHRA; CDR2 reads YSYEKL. The V and J ends lost 8 bases and 2 bases, in that order; junction bases with no gene match: 3. The CDR3 is CASSLAGAYNEQFF. CDR3 nucleotide sequence: TGCGCCAGCTCTCTAGCGGGAGCCTACAATGAGCAGTTCTTC.

This clone has only one observation. This sequence joins TRBV10-1 and TRBJ2-6, with D maybe TRBD2 (6 bases). Trimming took 3 bases from V and 2 from J, leaving 20 bases between them. The CDR3 totals 19 residues. Per germline, CDR1 WNHNN and CDR2 SYGVQD (reference sequence). In DNA, the CDR3 is TGCGCCAGCAGTGAACTTATGGACATGGAGGGCCCTGGGGCCAACGTCCTGACTTTC. Translated, it gives CASSELMDMEGPGANVLTF.

This chain joins TRBV25-1 and TRBJ1-2; TRBD1 is a possible D gene (5 bases). Trimming left V 5 bases short and J 4 bases short, with 20 bases between. The CDR3 spans 16 residues. CDR1 and CDR2 from the germline V gene are MGHDK and SYGVNS. The CDR3 loop is CASSRRGSGTSYGYTF. CDR3 in DNA: TGTGCCAGCAGTAGACGGGGCAGCGGGACCAGCTATGGCTACACCTTC.

The chain employs TRBV6-6 and TRBJ1-2; no definite D call. CDR1 is MNHNY, CDR2 SVGAGI, per germline (reference sequence). Between the trimmed V and J ends, which lost 8 bases and 3 bases, there was a span of 7 bases. The length of the CDR3 is 11 residues. The CDR3: CASAADYGYTF. CDR3 DNA sequence: TGTGCCAGCGCAGCGGACTATGGCTACACCTTC.

CDR3 DNA sequence: TGTGCCAGCAGCTTAGGTGACATCCATAGCAATCAGCCCCAGCATTTT. Protein product: CASSLGDIHSNQPQHF. J is TRBJ1-5 and V is TRBV7-8; D remains ambiguous. The V gene's germline CDR1 is SGHVS and CDR2 FQNEAQ. The CDR3 contains 16 residues. V lost 1 base and J 0 bases, leaving 10 bases between the germline ends.

The chain is built from TRBV3-1 (or the pseudogene TRBV3-2) and TRBJ1-1; 7 positions agree with TRBD1. CDR1 and CDR2 (germline): LGHDT, YNNKEL (reference sequence). The CDR3 spans 11 residues. Germline trimming cut 10 bases from V and 7 bases from J; bases unmatched to any gene: 6. The CDR3 sequence is CATGTVGEAFF. In nucleotides, the CDR3 is TGTGCCACAGGGACAGTGGGTGAAGCTTTCTTT.

The chain employs TRBV5-1 and TRBJ2-5, with a possible D match to TRBD1 (7 bases). There are 14 residues in the CDR3. V lost 4 bases to trimming and J lost 4 bases, with 14 bases between them. CDR1 SGHRS and CDR2 YFSETQ come from the germline V gene. In nucleotides, the CDR3 is TGCGCCAGCAGCAGGGGCGGGACAGTAGAGACCCAGTACTTC. The encoded protein is CASSRGGTVETQYF.

This clone was observed a handful of times. The V gene is TRBV9, the J gene TRBJ2-2; 10 nucleotides agree with TRBD1. This CDR3 region has 16 residues. The V and J ends lost 2 bases and 5 bases, in that order; junction bases with no gene match: 6. Germline V gene sequence: CDR1 SGDLS, CDR2 YYNGEE. The CDR3 sequence: CASSVAGQGRTGELFF. The DNA of the CDR3 is TGTGCCAGCAGCGTCGCGGGACAGGGGAGAACCGGGGAGCTGTTTTTT.

The chain has TRBV18 and TRBJ2-5; tentative D call: TRBD2 (5 bases). From germline, CDR1 is KGHSH and CDR2 LQKENI. CDR3 length: 13 amino acids. V shed 3 bases and J shed 7 bases, with 12 bases lying between them. Written as DNA, the CDR3 is TGTGCCAGCTCACCGGGTCGACGGGGGACCCAGTACTTC. Translating it yields CASSPGRRGTQYF.

The rearrangement joins TRBV5-6 to TRBJ2-1; the D gene is possibly TRBD2 (5 bases). The CDR3 consists of 15 residues. Germline V lookup: CDR1 SGHDT, CDR2 YYEEEE. Between the trimmed V and J ends, which lost 0 bases and 4 bases, there was a span of 11 bases. CDR3 residues: CASSLGGSGYNEQFF. The CDR3 DNA follows: TGTGCCAGCAGCTTGGGAGGGAGTGGGTACAATGAGCAGTTCTTC.

This chain connects TRBV6-5 to TRBJ2-1, with D possibly TRBD2 on 6 matching bases. Trimming removed 2 bases at V and 3 bases at J, with 14 bases between. The germline V gene encodes CDR1 MNHEY and CDR2 SVGAGI. The CDR3 runs 16 residues. The CDR3 sequence is CASSYRTTSNYNEQFF. The CDR3 bases are TGTGCCAGCAGTTACCGCACGACTAGTAACTACAATGAGCAGTTCTTC.

The genes are TRBV19 and TRBJ1-5, with 7 bases aligning to TRBD1. CDR3 size: 14 residues. J lost 3 bases, V lost 7 bases, and 6 bases had no gene match. The germline CDR1 and CDR2 sequences are LNHDA and SQIVND (reference sequence). CDR3 sequence: CASTSTGINQPQHF. The DNA for the CDR3 is TGTGCCAGTACCTCGACAGGGATCAATCAGCCCCAGCATTTT. The full variable domain, completed using reference TRBV19 and TRBJ1-5, is DGGITQSPKYLFRKEGQNVTLSCEQNLNHDAMYWYRQDPGQGLRLIYYSQIVNDFQKGDIAEGYSVSREKKESFPLTVTSAQKNPTAFYLCASTSTGINQPQHFGDGTRLSIL.

The CDR3 region has the DNA TGTGCCTCCGAGGACACTGAAGCTTTCTTT. This translates into CASEDTEAFF. The V call is TRBV2, the J call TRBJ1-1; D not resolved. The CDR3 is 10 residues long. The V end was cut by 11 bases, the J end by 3 bases, with 7 bases between. Germline lookup yields CDR1 SNHLY and CDR2 FYNNEI.

This chain links TRBV18 with TRBJ1-1; tentative D call: TRBD1 (5 bases). CDR1 and CDR2 (germline): KGHSH, LQKENI. CDR3 length: 12 amino acids. Trimming removed 3 bases from V and 9 bases from J, with 11 bases in between. The CDR3 region has the DNA TGTGCCAGCTCACCCCAGGGTAAGCAAGCTTTCTTT. Its translation is CASSPQGKQAFF.

The J gene is TRBJ1-2, the V gene TRBV7-2; a weak D match, TRBD1 (6 bases). Looked up from germline, CDR1 is SGHTA and CDR2 is FQGNSA. This CDR3 has 14 amino acids. Trimming stripped 5 bases from V and 7 bases from J, with 17 bases between. The CDR3 sequence: CASSEQGLGRGYTF. The CDR3 nucleotides read TGTGCCAGCAGCGAGCAGGGGCTAGGTCGTGGCTACACCTTC.

This clone was counted between two and nine times. The CDR3 region has the DNA TGTGCCTGGAGTGTACGCTTCTCGAGGAATTCACCCCTCCACTTT. This gives the protein CAWSVRFSRNSPLHF. The chain carries TRBV30 and TRBJ1-6; D call uncertain. This CDR3 spans 15 amino acids. V lost 0 bases and J lost 7, with 13 bases in between. CDR1 and CDR2 (germline): GTSNPN, SVGIG (reference sequence).